This T cell receptor beta chain is from a study of blood T cells in healthy people across ages. With a J-beta primer mix and a sample-barcoded 5' primer, a second PCR ran about 7 to 12 cycles. In TCRdb, the 5' RACE reads were re-called with MiXCR into one record per CDR3 protein. The table records around 1,000,000 distinct CDR3 sequences, around 25% of them present only once. The CDR3 runs 15 residues. V lost 4 bases and J 0 bases, leaving 9 bases between the germline ends. The V gene's germline CDR1 is LGHDT and CDR2 YNNKEL (reference sequence). The same specimen was also included in a second study, on T cells of mothers and their children. That publication notes: The donors comprised over 5 children and their three healthy Caucasian mothers. The authors found no persistent microchimeric T cell clones.

Material: blood. J is TRBJ2-2 and V is TRBV3-1; D call uncertain. The sequence derives from a girl aged 2 to 9 in good health. The CDR3 region has the DNA TGTGCCAGCAGCCTACTTCCGCCGAACACCGGGGAGCTGTTTTTT. Protein: CASSLLPPNTGELFF.